This T cell receptor (beta chain) was sequenced in a study of T cells after yellow fever vaccination. Germline CDR1 WNHNN, CDR2 SYGVQD (reference sequence). The CDR3 totals 14 residues. The ends were cut back, 3 bases at V and 3 bases at J, with 8 bases in the middle. A single record per CDR3 protein comes from TCRdb applying MiXCR to the 5' RACE reads. The data contain 250,000 to 400,000 distinct CDR3 sequences, roughly 3.9% of them singletons. This clonotype appeared many times. Its target is not known. Findings and caveats of the study: Booster samples showed a return of most primary-vaccination clones (under 98% CD4, about 85% CD8).

The sequences come from PBMCs, collected 5 days after the yellow fever booster vaccination. V usage is TRBV10-1 and J usage is TRBJ2-2; tentative D call: TRBD2 (5 bases). This TCR was sampled from a man between 18 and 29 years old who received the YFV17D yellow fever vaccine. DNA for the CDR3: TGCGCCAGCAGTGACGCGGGCGACACCGGGGAGCTGTTTTTT. It is translated as CASSDAGDTGELFF.